The next 15 T cell receptor beta chains were all read from a single sample in a study of T cell clonotyping in hematopoietic cell transplantation. Clones were read by immunoSEQ multiplex PCR, and TCRdb kept only the in-frame ones, dropping some. The data contain around 4,300 clones, approximately 96% of them singletons. The sequencing used PBMCs, collected 100 days after allogeneic stem cell transplant. These receptors were collected from a male patient aged 40 to 50 who had an allogeneic stem cell transplant from a related donor, so the T cells may come from the graft donor. Some clones in this sample may be carry-over from other donors' samples.

This chain connects TRBV6-6 to TRBJ1-1; weak D call: TRBD1 (5 bases). Germline V lookup: CDR1 MNHNY, CDR2 SVGAGI (reference sequence). The CDR3 extends over 13 amino acids. V was pared by 4 bases and J by 3 bases, with 9 bases between. CDR3 region: CASSSGLHTEAFF. CDR3 nucleotide sequence: TGTGCCAGCAGTTCGGGACTCCACACTGAAGCTTTCTTT.

The chain is built from TRBV7-2 and TRBJ2-5, with a tentative D call TRBD1 (6 bases). V was clipped by 1 base and J by 9 bases, with 12 bases between them. The CDR3 has 13 residues. Germline V CDR1 and CDR2: SGHTA, FQGNSA. CDR3 protein: CASSLDRERAQYF. The CDR3 region has the DNA TGTGCCAGCAGCTTAGACAGGGAAAGGGCCCAGTACTTC.

The V gene is TRBV28, the J gene TRBJ1-5; D not resolved. Germline CDR1 reads MDHEN; CDR2 reads SYDVKM. V was trimmed by 3 bases and J by 0 bases, leaving 9 bases between them. This CDR3 is 15 amino acids long. The CDR3 sequence is CASSFSDPSNQPQHF. CDR3 DNA: TGTGCCAGCAGTTTTTCCGACCCTAGCAATCAGCCCCAGCATTTT.

The J gene is TRBJ1-5, the V gene TRBV2, with TRBD1 as a possible D gene (6 bases). The CDR3 contains 15 residues. Trimming took 4 bases from V and 2 from J, leaving 12 bases between them. Germline V gives CDR1 SNHLY, CDR2 FYNNEI. CDR3 bases: TGTGCCAGCAGTGGACGGACAGATGGCAATCAGCCCCAGCATTTT. Encoded protein: CASSGRTDGNQPQHF.

The genes are TRBV20-1 and TRBJ1-1; D is perhaps TRBD1 (6 bases). V was cut by 5 bases and J by 3 bases, with 7 bases left in between. This CDR3 region has 11 residues. Germline V gene data show CDR1 as DFQATT and CDR2 as SNEGSKA (reference sequence). CDR3 amino acids: CSAHRDTEAFF. For the CDR3, the DNA is TGCAGTGCTCACAGGGACACTGAAGCTTTCTTT.

This chain links TRBV29-1 with TRBJ1-2; possible D gene TRBD1, 6 bases. Germline-derived CDR1 and CDR2 are SQVTM and ANQGSEA. This CDR3 region has 13 residues. V dropped 4 bases and J dropped 3 bases, with 12 bases sitting between them. The CDR3 loop reads CSVGVQGDYGYTF. In DNA, the CDR3 is TGCAGCGTTGGGGTACAGGGAGACTATGGCTACACCTTC.

Relative to its sample, this clone is large. The chain combines TRBV5-6 with TRBJ1-1; unclear D gene. The germline V gene encodes CDR1 SGHDT and CDR2 YYEEEE. Trimming stripped 7 bases from V and 4 bases from J, with 14 bases between. This CDR3 is 13 amino acids long. The CDR3 sequence: CASAPWGPTEAFF. Written as DNA, the CDR3 is TGTGCCAGCGCCCCCTGGGGTCCCACTGAAGCTTTCTTT.

The chain joins TRBV4-1 to TRBJ2-7; 8 bases match TRBD2. The CDR3 sequence is 15 residues long. Per germline, CDR1 MGHRA and CDR2 YSYEKL. J gave up 3 bases and V 3 bases, and 7 bases lay outside the gene matches. CDR3 in DNA: TGCGCCAGCAGCCACCCCGGACTAGCCAGCTACGAGCAGTACTTC. Translating it yields CASSHPGLASYEQYF.

The genes are TRBV2 and TRBJ2-7; no reliable D call. Per germline, CDR1 SNHLY and CDR2 FYNNEI. Trimming took off 3 bases at V and 5 bases at J, with 17 bases between the two ends. This CDR3 spans 15 amino acids. The CDR3 spells CASSEWTPTGHEQYF. The CDR3 region has the DNA TGTGCCAGCAGTGAGTGGACGCCGACCGGGCACGAGCAGTACTTC.

The V call is TRBV7-6, the J call TRBJ1-1; a possible D gene is TRBD1 (5 bases). The CDR3 totals 14 residues. The V end lost 2 bases, the J end lost 1 base, and 8 bases lay between the germline ends. Germline V gene data show CDR1 as SGHVS and CDR2 as FNYEAQ. CDR3 residues: CASSLRGPNTEAFF. The CDR3 region has the DNA TGTGCCAGCAGCTTAAGGGGCCCGAACACTGAAGCTTTCTTT.

V gene TRBV10-1 combines with J gene TRBJ2-1, with D tentatively TRBD2 (5 bases). The germline gives CDR1 WNHNN, CDR2 SYGVQD (reference sequence). This CDR3 spans 15 amino acids. V gave up 0 bases and J gave up 0 bases, with 6 bases separating them. CDR3 DNA: TGCGCCAGCAGTGAGTCGGGGAGCTCCTACAATGAGCAGTTCTTC. Amino acids: CASSESGSSYNEQFF.

CDR3 nucleotides: TGTGCCAGCAGCACCCTGGGAGCCGGGGAGCTGTTTTTT. This gives the protein CASSTLGAGELFF. This rearrangement joins TRBV11-2 to TRBJ2-2; D possibly corresponds to TRBD2 (5 bases). Per germline, CDR1 SGHAT and CDR2 FQNNGV. This CDR3 spans 13 amino acids. The V end lost 5 bases, the J end lost 6 bases, and 10 bases lay between the germline ends.

The CDR3 DNA reads TGCGCCAGCAGTGGGGACAGCACCACAGATACGCAGTATTTT. This translates into CASSGDSTTDTQYF. The chain couples TRBV10-1 to TRBJ2-3, with 7 bases lining up with TRBD1. J gave up 2 bases and V 4 bases, and 3 bases lay outside the gene matches. The CDR3 contains 14 residues. Germline lookup yields CDR1 WNHNN and CDR2 SYGVQD (reference sequence).

The rearrangement joins TRBV5-1 to TRBJ2-5; 9 bases are a match to TRBD1. The ends lost 3 bases at V and 0 bases at J; junction bases unmatched: 3. The CDR3 is 15 residues long. From germline, CDR1 is SGHRS and CDR2 YFSETQ. The CDR3, as DNA: TGCGCCAGCAGCTCAGGACAGGGGAACCAAGAGACCCAGTACTTC. It codes for CASSSGQGNQETQYF.

The gene calls are TRBV2 and TRBJ1-5; D possibly corresponds to TRBD1 (5 bases). Trimming cost V 4 bases and J 3 bases, with 13 bases left between them. This CDR3 comprises 15 residues. The germline V gene has CDR1 SNHLY and CDR2 FYNNEI. CDR3: CASSGPGQVNQPQHF. The CDR3 DNA reads as TGTGCCAGCAGTGGCCCGGGGCAGGTCAATCAGCCCCAGCATTTT.